The 10 T cell receptor beta chains presented below share a single source sample, sequenced in a study of regulatory and conventional T cells in RAG deficiency. Method: immunoSEQ multiplex PCR; TCRdb's copy keeps in-frame clones and lacks some. The sample records tens of thousands of clones, 89% being singletons. This sample also belongs to another study, concerning regulatory T cells. From that second work: Primers: 52 TRBV forward and 13 TRBJ reverse.

The source material was CD8+ T cells sorted from blood. The receptors shown here come from a human donor in good health.

The J gene is TRBJ1-3, the V gene TRBV5-1; D gene uncertain. Germline V gene sequence: CDR1 SGHRS, CDR2 YFSETQ. The CDR3 consists of 15 residues. V was shortened by 1 base and J by 0 bases, with 8 bases between the two germline ends. CDR3 region: CASSLYGYSGNTIYF. CDR3 coding DNA: TGCGCCAGCAGCTTGTATGGATACTCTGGAAACACCATATATTTT.

This sequence joins TRBV10-1 and TRBJ2-5, with 9 positions matching TRBD2. Germline trimming cut 3 bases from V and 3 bases from J; bases unmatched to any gene: 8. This CDR3 has 16 residues. The germline V gene encodes CDR1 WNHNN and CDR2 SYGVQD (reference sequence). This chain's CDR3 is CASSDPGSGGKETQYF. CDR3 in DNA: TGCGCCAGCAGTGATCCCGGTAGCGGGGGTAAAGAGACCCAGTACTTC.

The V call is TRBV5-1, the J call TRBJ2-1; the match to TRBD2 covers 11 bases. This CDR3 has 18 residues. Per the germline V gene, CDR1 is SGHRS and CDR2 is YFSETQ. V lost 3 bases and J lost 7; bases outside the gene matches: 15. The CDR3, as DNA: TGCGCCAGCAGCTCCGGGGACCAAATAGCGGGGGGGCAAAATGAGCAGTTCTTC. Translating it yields CASSSGDQIAGGQNEQFF.

In its sample, this clone was seen once. The V gene is TRBV15, the J gene TRBJ2-5; 11 bases fit TRBD1. The CDR3 is 14 amino acids. V lost 4 bases, J lost 5 bases, and 3 bases stayed unmatched. CDR1 is LNHNV, CDR2 YYDKDF, per germline (reference sequence). The CDR3, as DNA: TGTGCCACCAGCAAGGACAGGGGGCCGGAGACCCAGTACTTC. Its translation: CATSKDRGPETQYF.

The V and J genes are TRBV6-5 and TRBJ1-5; D might be TRBD1 (5 bases). The CDR3 runs 12 residues. Trimming removed 6 bases at V and 4 bases at J, with 7 bases between. Germline V gene sequence: CDR1 MNHEY, CDR2 SVGAGI. The CDR3 DNA sequence: TGTGCCAGCAGGGGGCCAAATCAGCCCCAGCATTTT. This encodes CASRGPNQPQHF.

V and J are TRBV5-1 and TRBJ1-1; no clear D gene. Germline CDR1 reads SGHRS; CDR2 reads YFSETQ. Trimming left V 3 bases short and J 4 bases short, with 7 bases between. The CDR3 covers 12 residues. The CDR3 nucleotides read TGCGCCAGCAGCTACGAAGGCACTGAAGCTTTCTTT. As protein: CASSYEGTEAFF.

The genes are TRBV6-5 and TRBJ1-5, with TRBD1 matching over 7 bases. Unmatched junction bases numbered 12, after V lost 10 bases and J lost 6 bases. This CDR3 has 14 amino acids. The germline V gene encodes CDR1 MNHEY and CDR2 SVGAGI. DNA for the CDR3: TGTGCCACTCGGGGCTCAGGGGGTGGTCAGCCCCAGCATTTT. It is translated as CATRGSGGGQPQHF.

There are a few counts of this clone. The chain recombines TRBV18 with TRBJ2-7; D assignment may be TRBD1 or TRBD2 (5 bases each). Germline V gene sequence: CDR1 KGHSH, CDR2 LQKENI. The CDR3 contains 15 residues. Trimming cost V 6 bases and J 5 bases, with 20 bases left between them. The CDR3 here is CASSPMGQGRDEQYF. CDR3 DNA: TGTGCCAGCTCCCCGATGGGGCAGGGACGGGACGAGCAGTACTTC. The variable domain in full, with the rest retrieved from reference TRBV18 and TRBJ2-7, is NAGVMQNPRHLVRRRGQEARLRCSPMKGHSHVYWYRQLPEEGLKFMVYLQKENIIDESGMPKERFSAEFPKEGPSILRIQQVVRGDSAAYFCASSPMGQGRDEQYFGPGTRLTVT.

This chain uses TRBV19 with TRBJ2-5; D not certain. The J call is uncertain, as TRBJ2-7 better fits the DNA end. This CDR3 has 13 residues. Germline V gives CDR1 LNHDA, CDR2 SQIVND (reference sequence). The CDR3: CASSIDRAYEQYF. The CDR3 nucleotides read TGTGCCAGTAGTATAGACAGAGCCTACGAGCAGTACTTC.

The V call is TRBV6-6, the J call TRBJ1-6; 11 nucleotides match TRBD1. Germline CDR1 reads MNHNY; CDR2 reads SVGAGI (reference sequence). This CDR3 spans 15 amino acids. V was pared by 6 bases and J by 5 bases, with 3 bases of the junction left unmatched. The CDR3 DNA reads TGTGCCAGCAGCCGGACAGGGGGCAATAATTCACCCCTCCACTTT. Residues: CASSRTGGNNSPLHF.